This T cell receptor beta chain emerged from a study of monozygotic twins with inflammatory bowel disease. General observations from the study: Against healthy co-twins, IBD patients had lower TCRbeta diversity (measured by inverse Simpson). No detectable difference in repertoire similarity separated concordant from discordant twins, possibly as a result of limited power.

TCRdb reprocessed the 5' RACE reads, keeping one entry per CDR3 protein, no DNA. The sample table sets out 110,000 or so distinct CDR3 sequences. The CDR3 runs 15 residues. Looked up from germline, CDR1 is SGHRS and CDR2 is YFSETQ. About this clonotype: Its antigen is not known.

This sequence joins TRBV5-1 and TRBJ2-1; TCRdb lists TRBD2, though no DNA is available to test this call. This sequence originates from a human donor with ulcerative colitis or Crohn's disease, or a healthy co-twin of an affected twin (not recorded which). The sample taken for sequencing was blood. The CDR3 here is CASSLVLASYNEQFF.